What follows describes a single T cell receptor (beta chain). The data stem from a study of shared clonotypes between healthy human individuals. CDR1 and CDR2 from the germline V gene are SGHNT and YENEEA. V shed 2 bases, J shed 8 bases, and the junction held 9 bases outside the gene matches. The CDR3 has 15 amino acids. TCRdb's table, derived via immunoSEQ multiplex PCR, lists solely in-frame clones and lacks some. The sample has about 520,000 clones, roughly 95% seen once. The chain carries TRBV11-3 and TRBJ2-1, with 7 bases matching TRBD2. The source is a young woman in good health. What was sequenced was naive CD4+ T cells sorted from blood. Subset defined: CD45RA+ positively selected. CDR3 amino acids: CASSLKVSGMHEQFF. CDR3 nucleotide sequence: TGTGCCAGCAGCTTAAAAGTGAGCGGGATGCATGAGCAGTTCTTC.